The 9 T cell receptor beta chains presented below share a single source sample, sequenced in a study of OX40 agonist ivuxolimab in advanced cancers. The method was the immunoSEQ multiplex PCR assay. TCRdb's version of the immuneACCESS table is confined to in-frame rearrangements and falls short of the full clone set. An unresolved V gene accounts for under half of the shortfall where checked; the remainder is of unknown origin. The sample table holds about 58,000 clones, of which about 88% were seen once. The ten top clones hold about 0.77% of the sample. The material sequenced was CD4+ or CD8+ T cells sorted from blood, taken in a trial of the OX40 agonist ivuxolimab. The receptor set was obtained from an adult with an advanced solid tumor such as melanoma, head and neck, liver or kidney cancer.

The V gene is TRBV5-4, the J gene TRBJ1-6; D is undetermined. Trimming cost V 5 bases and J 8 bases, with 11 bases left between them. The germline CDR1 and CDR2 sequences are SGHNT and YYREEE (reference sequence). The CDR3 totals 13 residues. The CDR3: CASRVTDHSPLHF. CDR3 sequence (DNA): TGTGCCAGCAGGGTGACGGACCATTCACCCCTCCACTTT.

The chain employs TRBV10-1 and TRBJ2-1; D possibly corresponds to TRBD2 (6 bases). There are 13 residues in the CDR3. V was pared by 5 bases and J by 3 bases, with 8 bases between. Germline lookup yields CDR1 WNHNN and CDR2 SYGVQD (reference sequence). CDR3 region: CASSLGGYNEQFF. The CDR3 bases are TGCGCCAGCAGTCTGGGGGGCTACAATGAGCAGTTCTTC.

The chain couples TRBV9 to TRBJ2-5, with D perhaps matching TRBD2 (6 bases). The CDR3 contains 17 residues. V lost 0 bases, J lost 1 base, and 16 bases lay in between. In germline, CDR1 is SGDLS, CDR2 YYNGEE. The CDR3 nucleotides are TGTGCCAGCAGCGTAGGGAGGGCAGAACAGGCCCAAGAGACCCAGTACTTC. It codes for CASSVGRAEQAQETQYF. Filled out from reference TRBV9 and TRBJ2-5, the complete variable domain reads DSGVTQTPKHLITATGQRVTLRCSPRSGDLSVYWYQQSLDQGLQFLIQYYNGEERAKGNILERFSAQQFPDLHSELNLSSLELGDSALYFCASSVGRAEQAQETQYFGPGTRLLVL.

J is TRBJ1-2 and V is TRBV27; D is perhaps TRBD1 (5 bases). The germline V and J ends were trimmed by 6 bases and 4 bases, with 15 bases remaining between them. In germline, CDR1 is MNHEY, CDR2 SMNVEV (reference sequence). This CDR3 is 14 amino acids long. DNA of the CDR3: TGTGCCAGCAGCCCCTGGGGCGCGAGCTATGGCTACACCTTC. Its translation is CASSPWGASYGYTF.

This chain joins TRBV9 and TRBJ2-3, with D perhaps TRBD1 (5 bases). The germline V gene has CDR1 SGDLS and CDR2 YYNGEE. V lost 0 bases to trimming and J lost 5 bases, with 7 bases between them. CDR3 length equals 13 residues. The CDR3 DNA reads TGTGCCAGCAGCGTAGAAGACAGAGATACGCAGTATTTT. As protein: CASSVEDRDTQYF.

The chain combines TRBV18 with TRBJ2-3, with D maybe TRBD2 (5 bases). The CDR3 length is 14 residues. Between the trimmed V and J ends, which lost 2 bases and 1 base, there was a span of 7 bases. The germline V gene encodes CDR1 KGHSH and CDR2 LQKENI. This chain's CDR3 is CASSPYGGTDTQYF. The CDR3 nucleotides read TGTGCCAGCTCACCATACGGGGGCACAGATACGCAGTATTTT.

The chain joins TRBV18 to TRBJ2-2; TRBD2 matches 9 bases. V lost 4 bases and J lost 5; bases outside the gene matches: 5. In germline, CDR1 is KGHSH, CDR2 LQKENI. The CDR3 spans 15 residues. The CDR3 DNA follows: TGTGCCAGCTCACTAGCGGGAGTAGGAACCGGGGAGCTGTTTTTT. It yields the protein CASSLAGVGTGELFF.

This sequence joins TRBV19 and TRBJ2-1; 9 nucleotides line up with TRBD1. Germline values: CDR1 LNHDA, CDR2 SQIVND (reference sequence). This CDR3 has 14 amino acids. The V segment lost 4 bases and the J segment 9 bases; nucleotides outside the gene matches: 7. The CDR3 spells CASSTGQGRAEQFF. CDR3 nucleotide sequence: TGTGCCAGTAGTACCGGACAGGGGAGGGCTGAGCAGTTCTTC.

The rearrangement links TRBV10-3 to TRBJ1-1; D is undetermined. The CDR3 extends over 14 amino acids. V dropped 11 bases and J dropped 0 bases, with 16 bases sitting between them. CDR1 is ENHRY, CDR2 SYGVKD, per germline. The CDR3 region is CAASQWSLNTEAFF. The CDR3, as DNA: TGTGCCGCCTCACAGTGGAGCTTGAACACTGAAGCTTTCTTT.